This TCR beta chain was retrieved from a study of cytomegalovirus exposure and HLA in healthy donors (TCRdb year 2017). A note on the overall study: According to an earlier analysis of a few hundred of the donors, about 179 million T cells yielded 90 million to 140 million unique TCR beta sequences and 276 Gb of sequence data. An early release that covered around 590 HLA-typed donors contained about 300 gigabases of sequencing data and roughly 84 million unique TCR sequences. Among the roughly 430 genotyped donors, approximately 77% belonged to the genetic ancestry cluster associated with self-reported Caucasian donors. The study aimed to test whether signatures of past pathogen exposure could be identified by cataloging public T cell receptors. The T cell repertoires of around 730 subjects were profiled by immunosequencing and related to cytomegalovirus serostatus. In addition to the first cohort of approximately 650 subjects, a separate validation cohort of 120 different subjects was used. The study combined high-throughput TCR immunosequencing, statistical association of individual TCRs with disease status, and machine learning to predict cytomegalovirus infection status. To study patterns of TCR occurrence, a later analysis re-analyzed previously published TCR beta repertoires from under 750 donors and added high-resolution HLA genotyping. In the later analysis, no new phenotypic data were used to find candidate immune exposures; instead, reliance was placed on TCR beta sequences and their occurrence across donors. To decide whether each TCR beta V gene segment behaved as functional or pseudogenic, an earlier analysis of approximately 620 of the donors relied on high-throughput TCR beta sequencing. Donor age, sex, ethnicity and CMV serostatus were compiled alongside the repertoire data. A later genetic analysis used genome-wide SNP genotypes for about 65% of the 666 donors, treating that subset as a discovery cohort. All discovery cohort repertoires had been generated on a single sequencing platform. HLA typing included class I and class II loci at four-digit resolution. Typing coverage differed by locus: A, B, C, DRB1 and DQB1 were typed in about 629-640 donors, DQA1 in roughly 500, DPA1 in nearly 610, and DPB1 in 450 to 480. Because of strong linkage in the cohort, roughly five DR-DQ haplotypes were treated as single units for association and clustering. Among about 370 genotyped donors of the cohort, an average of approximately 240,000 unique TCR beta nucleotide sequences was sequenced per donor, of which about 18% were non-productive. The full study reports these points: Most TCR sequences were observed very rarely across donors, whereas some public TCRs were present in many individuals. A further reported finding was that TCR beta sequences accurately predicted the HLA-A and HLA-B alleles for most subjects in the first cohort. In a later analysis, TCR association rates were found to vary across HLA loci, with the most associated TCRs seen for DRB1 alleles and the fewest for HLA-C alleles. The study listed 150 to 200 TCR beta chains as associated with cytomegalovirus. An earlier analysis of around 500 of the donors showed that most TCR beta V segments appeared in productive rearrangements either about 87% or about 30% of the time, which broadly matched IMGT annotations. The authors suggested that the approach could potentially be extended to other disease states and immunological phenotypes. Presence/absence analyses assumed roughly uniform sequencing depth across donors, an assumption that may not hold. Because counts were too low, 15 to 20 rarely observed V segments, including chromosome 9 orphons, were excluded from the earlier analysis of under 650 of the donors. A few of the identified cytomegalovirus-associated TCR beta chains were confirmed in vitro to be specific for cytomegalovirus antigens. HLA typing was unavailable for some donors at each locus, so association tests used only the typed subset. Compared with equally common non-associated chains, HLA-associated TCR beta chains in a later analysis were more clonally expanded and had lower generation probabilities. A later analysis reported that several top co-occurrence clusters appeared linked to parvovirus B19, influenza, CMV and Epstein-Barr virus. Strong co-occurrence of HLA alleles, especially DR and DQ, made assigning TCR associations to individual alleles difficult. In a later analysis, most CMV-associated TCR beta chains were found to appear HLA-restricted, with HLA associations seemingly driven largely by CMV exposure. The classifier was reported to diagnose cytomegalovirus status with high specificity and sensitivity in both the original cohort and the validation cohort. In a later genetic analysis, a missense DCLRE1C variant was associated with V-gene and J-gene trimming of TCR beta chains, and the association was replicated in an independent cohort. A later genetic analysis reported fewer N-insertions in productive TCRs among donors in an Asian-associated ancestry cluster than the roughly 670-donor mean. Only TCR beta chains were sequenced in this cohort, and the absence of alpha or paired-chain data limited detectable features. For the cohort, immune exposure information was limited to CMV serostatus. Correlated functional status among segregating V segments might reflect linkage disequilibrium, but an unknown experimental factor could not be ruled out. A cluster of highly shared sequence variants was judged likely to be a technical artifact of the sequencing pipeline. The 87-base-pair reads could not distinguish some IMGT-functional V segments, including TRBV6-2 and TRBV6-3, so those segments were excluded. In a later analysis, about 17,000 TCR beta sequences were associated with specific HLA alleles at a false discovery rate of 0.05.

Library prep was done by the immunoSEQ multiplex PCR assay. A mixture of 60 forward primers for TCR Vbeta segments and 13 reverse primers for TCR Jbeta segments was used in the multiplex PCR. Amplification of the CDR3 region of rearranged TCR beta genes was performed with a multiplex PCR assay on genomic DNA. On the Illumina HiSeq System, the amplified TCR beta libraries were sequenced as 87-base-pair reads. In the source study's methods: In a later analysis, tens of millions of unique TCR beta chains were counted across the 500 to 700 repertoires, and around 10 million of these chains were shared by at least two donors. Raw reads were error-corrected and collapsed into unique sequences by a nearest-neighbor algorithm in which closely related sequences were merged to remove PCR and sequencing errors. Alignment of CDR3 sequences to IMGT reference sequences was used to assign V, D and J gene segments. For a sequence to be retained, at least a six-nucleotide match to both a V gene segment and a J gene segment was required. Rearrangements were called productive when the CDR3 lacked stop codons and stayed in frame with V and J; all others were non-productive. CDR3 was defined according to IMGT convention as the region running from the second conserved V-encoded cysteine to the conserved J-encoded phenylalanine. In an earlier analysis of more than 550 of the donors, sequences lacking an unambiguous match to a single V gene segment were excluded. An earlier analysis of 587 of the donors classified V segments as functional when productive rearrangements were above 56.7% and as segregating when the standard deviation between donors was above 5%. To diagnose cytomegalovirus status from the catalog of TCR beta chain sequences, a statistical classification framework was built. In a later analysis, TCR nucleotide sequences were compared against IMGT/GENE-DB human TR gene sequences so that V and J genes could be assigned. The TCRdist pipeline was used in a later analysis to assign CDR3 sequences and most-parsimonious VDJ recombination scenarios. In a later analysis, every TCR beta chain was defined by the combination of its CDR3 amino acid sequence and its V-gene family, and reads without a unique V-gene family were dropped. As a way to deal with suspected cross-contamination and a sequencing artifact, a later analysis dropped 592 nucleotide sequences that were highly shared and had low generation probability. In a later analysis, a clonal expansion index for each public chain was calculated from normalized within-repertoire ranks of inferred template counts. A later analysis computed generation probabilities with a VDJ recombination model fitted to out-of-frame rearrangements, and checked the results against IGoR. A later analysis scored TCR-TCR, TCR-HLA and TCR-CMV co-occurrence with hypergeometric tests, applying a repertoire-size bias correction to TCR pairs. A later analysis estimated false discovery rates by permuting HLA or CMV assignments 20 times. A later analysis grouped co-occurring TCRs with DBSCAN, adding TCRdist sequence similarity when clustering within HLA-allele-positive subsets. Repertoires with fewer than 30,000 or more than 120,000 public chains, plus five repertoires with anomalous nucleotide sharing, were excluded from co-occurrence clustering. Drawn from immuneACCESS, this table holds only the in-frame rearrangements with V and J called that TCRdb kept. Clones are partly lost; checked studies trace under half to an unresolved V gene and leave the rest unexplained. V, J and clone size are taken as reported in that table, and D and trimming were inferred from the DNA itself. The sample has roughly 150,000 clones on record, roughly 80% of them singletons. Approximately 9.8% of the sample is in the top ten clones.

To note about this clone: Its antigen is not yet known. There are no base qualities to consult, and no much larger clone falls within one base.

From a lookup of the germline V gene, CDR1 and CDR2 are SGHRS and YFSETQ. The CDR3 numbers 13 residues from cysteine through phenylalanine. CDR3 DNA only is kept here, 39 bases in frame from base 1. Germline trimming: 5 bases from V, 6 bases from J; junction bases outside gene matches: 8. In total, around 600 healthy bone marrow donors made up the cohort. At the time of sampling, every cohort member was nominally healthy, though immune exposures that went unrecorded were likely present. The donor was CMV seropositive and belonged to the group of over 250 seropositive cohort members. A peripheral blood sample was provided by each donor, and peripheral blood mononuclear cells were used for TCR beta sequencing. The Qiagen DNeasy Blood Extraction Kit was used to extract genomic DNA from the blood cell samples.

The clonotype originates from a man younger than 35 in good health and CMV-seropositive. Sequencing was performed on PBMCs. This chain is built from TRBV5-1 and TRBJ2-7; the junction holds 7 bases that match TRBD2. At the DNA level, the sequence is TGCGCCAGCAGTAAGGGAAGGGAGGGCGAGCAGTACTTC. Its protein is CASSKGREGEQYF.